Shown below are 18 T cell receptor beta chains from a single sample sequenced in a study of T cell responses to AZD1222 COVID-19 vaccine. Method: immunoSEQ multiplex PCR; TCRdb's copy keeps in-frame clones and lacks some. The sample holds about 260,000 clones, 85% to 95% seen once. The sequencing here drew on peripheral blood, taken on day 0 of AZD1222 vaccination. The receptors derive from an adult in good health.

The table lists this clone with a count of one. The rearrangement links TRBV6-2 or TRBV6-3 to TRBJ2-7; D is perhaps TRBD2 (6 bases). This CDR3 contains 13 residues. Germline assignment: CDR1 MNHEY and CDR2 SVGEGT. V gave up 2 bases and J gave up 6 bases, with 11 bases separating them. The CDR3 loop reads CASSYTWGVEQYF. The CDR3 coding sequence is TGTGCCAGCAGTTACACTTGGGGGGTCGAGCAGTACTTC.

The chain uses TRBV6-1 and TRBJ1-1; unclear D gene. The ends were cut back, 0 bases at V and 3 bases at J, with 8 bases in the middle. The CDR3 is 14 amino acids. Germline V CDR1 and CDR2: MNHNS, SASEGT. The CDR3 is CASSEAEGHTEAFF. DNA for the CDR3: TGTGCCAGCAGTGAAGCGGAAGGGCACACTGAAGCTTTCTTT.

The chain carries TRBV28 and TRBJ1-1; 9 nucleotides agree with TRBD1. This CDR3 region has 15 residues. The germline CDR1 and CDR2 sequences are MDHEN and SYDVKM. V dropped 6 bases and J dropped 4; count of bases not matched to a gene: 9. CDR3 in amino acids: CASRGQGFGTTEAFF. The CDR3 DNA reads TGTGCCAGCAGAGGACAGGGGTTCGGGACCACTGAAGCTTTCTTT.

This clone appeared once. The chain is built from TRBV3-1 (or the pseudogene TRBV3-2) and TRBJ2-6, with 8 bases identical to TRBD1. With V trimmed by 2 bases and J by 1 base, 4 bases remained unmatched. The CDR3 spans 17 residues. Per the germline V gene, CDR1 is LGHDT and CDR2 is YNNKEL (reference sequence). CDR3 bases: TGTGCCAGCAGCCAAATGACAGGGGTATCTGGGGCCAACGTCCTGACTTTC. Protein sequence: CASSQMTGVSGANVLTF.

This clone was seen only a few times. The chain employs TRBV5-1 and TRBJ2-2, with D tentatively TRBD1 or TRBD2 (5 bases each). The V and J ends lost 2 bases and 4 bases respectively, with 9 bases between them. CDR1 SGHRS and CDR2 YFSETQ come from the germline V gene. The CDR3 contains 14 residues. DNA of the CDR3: TGCGCCAGCAGCTTCCCGAGGGGCACCGGGGAGCTGTTTTTT. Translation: CASSFPRGTGELFF.

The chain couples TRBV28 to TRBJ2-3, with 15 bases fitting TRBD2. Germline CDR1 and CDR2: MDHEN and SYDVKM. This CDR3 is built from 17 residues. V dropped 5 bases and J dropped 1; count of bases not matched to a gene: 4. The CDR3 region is CASSRRTSGGGTDTQYF. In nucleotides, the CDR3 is TGTGCCAGCAGTAGAAGGACTAGCGGGGGGGGCACAGATACGCAGTATTTT.

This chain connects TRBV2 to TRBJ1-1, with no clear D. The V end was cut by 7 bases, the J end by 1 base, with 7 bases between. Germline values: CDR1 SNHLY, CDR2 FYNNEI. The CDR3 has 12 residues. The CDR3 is CASTFANTEAFF. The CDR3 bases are TGTGCCAGCACATTTGCGAACACTGAAGCTTTCTTT.

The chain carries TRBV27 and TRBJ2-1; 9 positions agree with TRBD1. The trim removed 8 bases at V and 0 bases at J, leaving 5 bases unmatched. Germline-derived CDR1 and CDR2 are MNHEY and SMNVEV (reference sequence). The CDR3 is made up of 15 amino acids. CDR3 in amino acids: CASGQGQSSYNEQFF. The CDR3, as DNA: TGTGCCAGCGGACAGGGGCAGAGCTCCTACAATGAGCAGTTCTTC.

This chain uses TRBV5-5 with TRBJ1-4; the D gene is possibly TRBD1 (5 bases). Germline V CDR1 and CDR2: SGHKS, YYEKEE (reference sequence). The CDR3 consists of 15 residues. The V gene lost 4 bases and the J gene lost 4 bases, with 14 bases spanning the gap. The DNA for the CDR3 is TGTGCCAGCAGCCGTCCGGGGACCCTTAATGAAAAACTGTTTTTT. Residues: CASSRPGTLNEKLFF. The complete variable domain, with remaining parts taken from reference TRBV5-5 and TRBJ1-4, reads DAGVTQSPTHLIKTRGQQVTLRCSPISGHKSVSWYQQVLGQGPQFIFQYYEKEERGRGNFPDRFSARQFPNYSSELNVNALLLGDSALYLCASSRPGTLNEKLFFGSGTQLSVL.

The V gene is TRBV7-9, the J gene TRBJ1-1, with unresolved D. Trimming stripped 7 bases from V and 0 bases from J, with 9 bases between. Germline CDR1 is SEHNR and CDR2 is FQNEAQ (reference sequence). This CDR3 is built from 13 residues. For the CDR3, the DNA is TGTGCCAGCATCTCCACGGTGAACACTGAAGCTTTCTTT. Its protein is CASISTVNTEAFF.

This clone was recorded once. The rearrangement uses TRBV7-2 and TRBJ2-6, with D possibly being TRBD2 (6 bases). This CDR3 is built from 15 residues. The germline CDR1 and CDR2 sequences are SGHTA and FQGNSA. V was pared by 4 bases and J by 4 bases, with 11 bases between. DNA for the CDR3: TGTGCCAGCAGCTCCGGCGGGGCCGGGGCCAACGTCCTGACTTTC. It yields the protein CASSSGGAGANVLTF. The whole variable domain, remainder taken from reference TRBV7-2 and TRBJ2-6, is GAGVSQSPSNKVTEKGKDVELRCDPISGHTALYWYRQSLGQGLEFLIYFQGNSAPDKSGLPSDRFSAERTGGSVSTLTIQRTQQEDSAVYLCASSSGGAGANVLTFGAGSRLTVL.

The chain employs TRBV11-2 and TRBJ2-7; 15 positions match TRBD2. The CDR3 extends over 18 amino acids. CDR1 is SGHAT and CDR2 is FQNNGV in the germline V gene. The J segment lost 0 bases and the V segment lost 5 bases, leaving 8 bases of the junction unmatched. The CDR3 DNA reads TGTGCCAGCAGCAAGGGACTAGCGGGAGGCCGCAGCTCCTACGAGCAGTACTTC. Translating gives CASSKGLAGGRSSYEQYF.

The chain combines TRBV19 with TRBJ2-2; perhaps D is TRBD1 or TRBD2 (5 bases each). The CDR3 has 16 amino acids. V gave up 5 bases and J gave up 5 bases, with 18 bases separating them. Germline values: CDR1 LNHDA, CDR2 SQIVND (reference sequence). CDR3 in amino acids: CASSPGTNLRTGELFF. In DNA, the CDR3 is TGTGCCAGTAGTCCAGGGACCAATTTACGAACCGGGGAGCTGTTTTTT.

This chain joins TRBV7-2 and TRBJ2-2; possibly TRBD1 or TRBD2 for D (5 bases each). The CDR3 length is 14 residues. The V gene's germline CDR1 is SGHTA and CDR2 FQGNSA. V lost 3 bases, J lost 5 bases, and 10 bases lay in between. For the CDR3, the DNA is TGTGCCAGCAGCTTGCGCAGGGAGACCGGGGAGCTGTTTTTT. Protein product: CASSLRRETGELFF. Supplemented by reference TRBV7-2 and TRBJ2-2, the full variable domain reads GAGVSQSPSNKVTEKGKDVELRCDPISGHTALYWYRQSLGQGLEFLIYFQGNSAPDKSGLPSDRFSAERTGGSVSTLTIQRTQQEDSAVYLCASSLRRETGELFFGEGSRLTVL.

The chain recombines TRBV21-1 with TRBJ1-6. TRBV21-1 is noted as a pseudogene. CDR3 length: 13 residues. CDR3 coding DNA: TGTGCCAGCAGCAAAGTGGATAATTCACCCCTCCACTTT. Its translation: CASSKVDNSPLHF.

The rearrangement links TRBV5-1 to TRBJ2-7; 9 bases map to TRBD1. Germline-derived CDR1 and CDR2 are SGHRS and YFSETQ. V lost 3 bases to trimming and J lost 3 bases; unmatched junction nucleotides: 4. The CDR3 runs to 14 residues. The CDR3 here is CASSWTGAGYEQYF. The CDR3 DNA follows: TGCGCCAGCAGCTGGACAGGGGCAGGCTACGAGCAGTACTTC. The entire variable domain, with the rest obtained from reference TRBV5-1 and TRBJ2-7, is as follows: KAGVTQTPRYLIKTRGQQVTLSCSPISGHRSVSWYQQTPGQGLQFLFEYFSETQRNKGNFPGRFSGRQFSNSRSEMNVSTLELGDSALYLCASSWTGAGYEQYFGPGTRLTVT.

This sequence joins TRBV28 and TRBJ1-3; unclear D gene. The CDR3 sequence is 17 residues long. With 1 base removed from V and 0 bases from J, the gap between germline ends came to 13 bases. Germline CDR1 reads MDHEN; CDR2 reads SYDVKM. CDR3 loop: CASSLLPLQSSGNTIYF. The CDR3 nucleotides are TGTGCCAGCAGTTTATTACCGCTCCAGAGCTCTGGAAACACCATATATTTT.

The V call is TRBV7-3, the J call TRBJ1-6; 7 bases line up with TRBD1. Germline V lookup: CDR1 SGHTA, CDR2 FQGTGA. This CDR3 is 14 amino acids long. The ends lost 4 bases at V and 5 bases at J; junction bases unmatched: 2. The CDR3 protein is CASSSTGNNSPLHF. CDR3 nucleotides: TGTGCCAGCAGCTCGACAGGGAATAATTCACCCCTCCACTTT.